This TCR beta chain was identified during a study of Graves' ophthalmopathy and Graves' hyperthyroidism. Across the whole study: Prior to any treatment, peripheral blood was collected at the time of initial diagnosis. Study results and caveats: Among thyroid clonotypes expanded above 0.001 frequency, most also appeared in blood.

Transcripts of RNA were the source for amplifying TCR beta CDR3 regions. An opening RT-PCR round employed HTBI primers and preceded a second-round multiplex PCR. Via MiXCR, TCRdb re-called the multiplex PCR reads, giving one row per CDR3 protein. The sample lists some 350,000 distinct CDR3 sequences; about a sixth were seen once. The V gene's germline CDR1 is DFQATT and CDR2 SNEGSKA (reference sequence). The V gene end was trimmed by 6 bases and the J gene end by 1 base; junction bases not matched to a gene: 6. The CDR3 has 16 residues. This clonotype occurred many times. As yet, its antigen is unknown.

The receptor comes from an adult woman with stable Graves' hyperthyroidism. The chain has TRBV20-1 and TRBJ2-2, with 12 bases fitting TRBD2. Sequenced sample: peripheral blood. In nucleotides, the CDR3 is TGCAGTGCGACAACTAGCGGGAGGAGGAACACCGGGGAGCTGTTTTTT. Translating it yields CSATTSGRRNTGELFF.